Here is one T cell receptor beta chain with its context. TCRdb keeps only in-frame clones here, not all; method: immunoSEQ multiplex PCR. The table includes more than 55,000 clones, about 90% detected once. V lost 4 bases, J lost 2 bases, and 6 bases stayed unmatched. Germline assignment: CDR1 SGHNT and CDR2 YYREEE (reference sequence). This CDR3 is 15 amino acids long. The sample comes from a study of technical replicates of blood from a handful of donors. Sequenced input: T cells isolated from PBMCs. This clonotype was obtained from a human donor in good health. The V and J genes are TRBV5-4 and TRBJ2-1, with 7 bases aligning to TRBD1. In DNA, the CDR3 is TGTGCCAGCAGCGAGGGACAGATACCCTACAATGAGCAGTTCTTC. This sequence encodes CASSEGQIPYNEQFF.